This T cell receptor (beta chain) was observed in a study of T cell repertoires in cytomegalovirus infection (dated by TCRdb to between 2018 and 2021). General notes on the study: Donor HLA type was relevant to the analysis, as public TCR beta signatures indicated carriage of CMV infection together with the matching HLA type.

Study-wide conclusions, independent of this receptor: The ex vivo response was dominated by HLA-C-restricted CMV-specific TCR beta clonotypes, which also provided the single most frequent clonotype in two of eight donors. In both this cohort and an independent cohort of more than 350 donors, the cumulative frequency of public TCR beta family members distinguished carriers of CMV infection plus the relevant HLA type.

Sequencer: Illumina HiSeq 1500. TCRdb reprocessing: public reads trimmed at Q25 with fastp, clones called with MiXCR, in-frame beta chains kept. Under each unique CDR3 protein, matching rows form one entry showing the most common genes and DNA. Across this sample there are around 740,000 distinct CDR3 sequences, with roughly 36% seen only once. 2.5% to 3.5% of the sample comes from the top ten. Cut back by 2 bases and 5 bases, the V and J ends lie 15 bases apart. The CDR3, cysteine through phenylalanine, is 15 amino acids long. Only the CDR3 DNA stays, 45 bases, in frame from base 1. Reading the germline V gene gives CDR1 MDHEN and CDR2 SYDVKM. The sample holds a few counts of this clonotype. No antigen is known for it. Base qualities were left out, and no much larger clone turns up one base away.

This clonotype originated in a human donor in good health (CMV status not recorded). Some clones in this sample may be carry-over from other donors' samples. The chain is assembled from TRBV28 and TRBJ1-2; matching of 5 bases hints at TRBD1 as the D gene. The sample was PBMCs. The sequence in DNA is TGTGCCAGCAGTTTACTAGGCAGCCGGGGGTATGGCTACACCTTC. It translates as CASSLLGSRGYGYTF.